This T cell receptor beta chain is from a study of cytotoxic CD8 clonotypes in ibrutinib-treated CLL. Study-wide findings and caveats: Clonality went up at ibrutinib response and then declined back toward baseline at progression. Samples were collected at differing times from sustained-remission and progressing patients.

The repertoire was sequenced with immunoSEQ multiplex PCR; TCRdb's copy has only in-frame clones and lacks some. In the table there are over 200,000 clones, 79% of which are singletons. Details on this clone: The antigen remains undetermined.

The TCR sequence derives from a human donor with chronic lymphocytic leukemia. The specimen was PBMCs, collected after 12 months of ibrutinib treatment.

CDR3 DNA sequence: TGCGCCAGCAGTCAAGCGGACAGGGGGCCCACAGATACGCAGTATTTT. Encoded protein: CASSQADRGPTDTQYF. The V gene is TRBV23-1, the J gene TRBJ2-3; TRBD1 aligns across 11 bases. TRBV23-1 has ORF status, its function being uncertain. The J segment lost 2 bases and the V segment lost 2 bases, leaving 3 bases of the junction unmatched. CDR3 length equals 16 residues.